This TCR beta chain was obtained from a study of blood T cell repertoires in COVID-19. Study-wide context: The cDNA or gDNA used as material had been derived from T cells, B-cell-depleted T cells, or PBMCs.

The CDR3 has 12 residues. Germline assignment: CDR1 SNHLY and CDR2 FYNNEI. The germline V and J ends were trimmed by 4 bases and 3 bases, with 6 bases remaining between them. Seattle enrolled patients during active infection and tracked them longitudinally. Under the authors' procedure: It was from reference gene primer amplification that nucleated cell counts were estimated. Only in-frame clones appear in the TCRdb table, and some are missing; sequencing was by immunoSEQ multiplex PCR. V, J and clone size were drawn from that table, and D and trimming were deduced from the DNA. The sample holds fewer than 200,000 clones, 70% to 85% seen once.

The clonotype was recovered from a woman aged 35 to 49 with COVID-19, enrolled during active disease. This rearrangement joins TRBV2 to TRBJ1-2; perhaps TRBD1 as D (6 bases). The sequenced sample was peripheral blood. CDR3 protein: CASSGQDYGYTF. DNA for the CDR3: TGTGCCAGCAGTGGACAGGACTATGGCTACACCTTC.